This T cell receptor (beta chain) was captured in a study of T-cell memory formation after mild COVID-19. Study-wide results and limits: Researchers could not confirm that second-wave clones peaking on day 37 targeted SARS-CoV-2. Whereas later expanders leaned CD4+, clones contracting day 15 to 85 showed a balanced CD4/CD8 makeup.

TCRdb recomputed calls from the 5' RACE reads with MiXCR, one row per CDR3 protein. The sample has approximately 300,000 distinct CDR3 sequences; around 15% are singletons. Remarks on this clonotype: Antigen unknown.

The CDR3 totals 16 residues. This TCR was sampled from a man between 18 and 35 years old who had mild COVID-19 (a few samples of this study predate the infection). Cell type and time point are not known. The gene calls are TRBV21-1 and TRBJ2-7; TRBD2 is the table's D call, not checked against the DNA. TRBV21-1 is a known pseudogene. Input material: PBMCs or a T cell subset sorted from them (not recorded which). The chain's CDR3 is CASSRTGPMGVYEQYF. The CDR3 region has the DNA TGTGCCAGCAGCAGGACCGGGCCCATGGGGGTCTACGAGCAGTACTTC.